A single sample is the source of the 12 T cell receptor beta chains below, sequenced in a study of radiotherapy plus CTLA-4 blockade in lung cancer. Method: immunoSEQ multiplex PCR; TCRdb's copy keeps in-frame clones and lacks some. The table includes 51,000 or so clones, about 88% detected once. Sample: peripheral blood, taken from a patient treated with radiotherapy plus ipilimumab. The source is a human donor with non-small cell lung cancer whose response to radiotherapy plus ipilimumab could not be evaluated.

V gene TRBV6-4 combines with J gene TRBJ2-1; 8 bases are shared with TRBD2. With V trimmed by 2 bases and J by 9 bases, 3 bases remained unmatched. Per germline, CDR1 MRHNA and CDR2 SNTAGT. The CDR3 sequence is 13 residues long. CDR3 residues: CASSDRGGGEQFF. DNA of the CDR3: TGTGCCAGCAGTGACCGGGGGGGTGGTGAGCAGTTCTTC.

V gene TRBV18 combines with J gene TRBJ1-1, with D tentatively TRBD1 (5 bases). The CDR3 extends over 15 amino acids. The germline gives CDR1 KGHSH, CDR2 LQKENI. Deletions cut 6 bases from V and 4 bases from J, with 18 bases between. CDR3: CASSSGPGGTTEAFF. As DNA, the CDR3 is TGTGCCAGCTCCTCAGGCCCGGGGGGGACCACTGAAGCTTTCTTT.

V gene TRBV9 combines with J gene TRBJ2-7; 7 bases agree with TRBD1. Per the germline V gene, CDR1 is SGDLS and CDR2 is YYNGEE. After removal of 3 bases from V and 3 bases from J, the junction contained 6 bases not matched to a gene. The CDR3 is made up of 14 amino acids. CDR3 bases: TGTGCCAGCAGCGGAGGGGACAGCCACTACGAGCAGTACTTC. It specifies CASSGGDSHYEQYF.

This chain uses TRBV25-1 with TRBJ2-5, with 8 nucleotides matching TRBD2. In germline, CDR1 is MGHDK, CDR2 SYGVNS. V trimming: 4 bases; J trimming: 2 bases; junction bases outside the gene matches: 6. The CDR3 covers 15 residues. The CDR3 here is CASSVSSGYQETQYF. For the CDR3, the DNA is TGTGCCAGCAGTGTCTCTAGCGGGTATCAAGAGACCCAGTACTTC.

The rearrangement uses TRBV11-3 and TRBJ1-1; D gene ambiguous. This CDR3 spans 13 amino acids. V gave up 5 bases and J gave up 1 base, with 8 bases separating them. Germline values: CDR1 SGHNT, CDR2 YENEEA. CDR3 loop: CASSPGSNTEAFF. The CDR3 DNA follows: TGTGCCAGCAGCCCGGGATCGAACACTGAAGCTTTCTTT.

This clone was counted a single time. V usage is TRBV19 and J usage is TRBJ1-2; 8 positions agree with TRBD1. Germline lookup yields CDR1 LNHDA and CDR2 SQIVND (reference sequence). Germline trimming cut 7 bases from V and 4 bases from J; bases unmatched to any gene: 5. The CDR3 runs to 13 residues. In DNA, the CDR3 is TGTGCCAGTACCCCGACAGGGGTCTATGGCTACACCTTC. Its protein product is CASTPTGVYGYTF.

The chain employs TRBV5-1 and TRBJ1-6; the D is unclear. The germline V gene has CDR1 SGHRS and CDR2 YFSETQ. The V end was cut by 4 bases, the J end by 7 bases, with 18 bases between. CDR3 length: 16 amino acids. The CDR3 DNA reads TGCGCCAGCAGCGGAACTCAGGACTTCGGGAATTCACCCCTCCACTTT. Protein sequence: CASSGTQDFGNSPLHF.

CDR3 in DNA: TGTGCCAGCAGTTTGACAGGGGCCTTTTTGGGATATGGCTACACCTTC. It translates to CASSLTGAFLGYGYTF. This chain uses TRBV6-5 with TRBJ1-2, with 8 bases aligning to TRBD1. Germline V gene data show CDR1 as MNHEY and CDR2 as SVGAGI. The CDR3 spans 16 residues. V dropped 4 bases and J dropped 5; count of bases not matched to a gene: 12.

Here the CDR3 DNA reads TGTGCCAGCAGCTTGACTAGCGGGCCCCAAGAGACCCAGTACTTC. Translated, it gives CASSLTSGPQETQYF. The chain combines TRBV7-2 with TRBJ2-5, with 10 positions matching TRBD2. This CDR3 region has 15 residues. The J segment lost 1 base and the V segment lost 3 bases, leaving 2 bases of the junction unmatched. In germline, CDR1 is SGHTA, CDR2 FQGNSA.

The V call is TRBV10-2, the J call TRBJ1-2; no clear D gene. The CDR3 extends over 11 amino acids. The germline V and J ends were trimmed by 10 bases and 4 bases, with 10 bases remaining between them. Germline loops: CDR1 WSHSY, CDR2 SAAADI. CDR3 DNA: TGCGCCACCCGTGGGCTCTATGGCTACACCTTC. As protein: CATRGLYGYTF.

A few counts support this clone. This chain connects TRBV6-5 to TRBJ1-6, with 8 bases identical to TRBD1. Germline assignment: CDR1 MNHEY and CDR2 SVGAGI. This CDR3 is built from 15 residues. Losses at the gene ends were 9 bases for V and 9 bases for J; bases not matched to a gene: 13. CDR3 sequence: CASGYDRGFTSPLHF. The CDR3 DNA is TGTGCCAGTGGGTATGACAGGGGTTTTACTTCACCCCTCCACTTT.

The rearrangement uses TRBV7-9 and TRBJ1-2, with 7 bases lining up with TRBD1. Germline V lookup: CDR1 SEHNR, CDR2 FQNEAQ (reference sequence). The J segment lost 8 bases and the V segment lost 5 bases, leaving 20 bases of the junction unmatched. The CDR3 extends over 17 amino acids. The CDR3 loop is CASSPVVSRGRLGGYTF. The CDR3 DNA reads TGTGCCAGCAGCCCCGTTGTGAGTAGGGGGCGTTTAGGCGGCTACACCTTC.